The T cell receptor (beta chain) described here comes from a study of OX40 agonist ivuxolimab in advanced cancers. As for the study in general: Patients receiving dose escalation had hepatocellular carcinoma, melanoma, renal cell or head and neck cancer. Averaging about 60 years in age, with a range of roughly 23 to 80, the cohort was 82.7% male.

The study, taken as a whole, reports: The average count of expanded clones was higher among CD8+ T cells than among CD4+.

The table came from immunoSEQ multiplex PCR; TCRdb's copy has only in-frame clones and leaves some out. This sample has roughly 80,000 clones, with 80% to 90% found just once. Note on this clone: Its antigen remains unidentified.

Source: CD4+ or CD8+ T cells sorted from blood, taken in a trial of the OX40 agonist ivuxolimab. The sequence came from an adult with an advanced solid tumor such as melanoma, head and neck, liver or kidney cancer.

CDR3 amino acids: CASSSMGRNEKLFF. The CDR3 DNA reads as TGTGCCAGCAGTTCCATGGGCCGTAATGAAAAACTGTTTTTT. The chain combines TRBV6-6 with TRBJ1-4; D is ambiguous. This CDR3 region has 14 residues. Germline lookup yields CDR1 MNHNY and CDR2 SVGAGI (reference sequence). The ends were cut back, 4 bases at V and 4 bases at J, with 10 bases in the middle.